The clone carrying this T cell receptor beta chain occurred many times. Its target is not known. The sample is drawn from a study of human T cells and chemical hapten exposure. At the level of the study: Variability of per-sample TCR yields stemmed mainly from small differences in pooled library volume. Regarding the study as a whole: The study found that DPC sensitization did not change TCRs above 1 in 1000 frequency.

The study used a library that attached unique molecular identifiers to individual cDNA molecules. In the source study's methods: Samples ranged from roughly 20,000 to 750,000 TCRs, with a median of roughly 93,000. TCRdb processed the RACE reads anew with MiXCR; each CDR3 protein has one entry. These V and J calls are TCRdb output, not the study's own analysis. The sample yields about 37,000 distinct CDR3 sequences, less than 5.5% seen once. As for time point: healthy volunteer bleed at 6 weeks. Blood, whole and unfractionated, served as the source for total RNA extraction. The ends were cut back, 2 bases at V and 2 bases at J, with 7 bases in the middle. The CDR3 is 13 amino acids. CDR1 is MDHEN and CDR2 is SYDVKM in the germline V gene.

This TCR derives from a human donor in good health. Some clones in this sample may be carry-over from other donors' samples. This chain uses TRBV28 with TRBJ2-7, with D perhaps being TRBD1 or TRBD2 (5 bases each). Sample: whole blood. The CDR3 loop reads CASSLRDAYEQYF. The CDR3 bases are TGTGCCAGCAGTTTACGGGACGCCTACGAGCAGTACTTC.